This TCR beta chain was retrieved from a study of T-cell reconstitution after alpha-beta-depleted transplantation in children. The CDR3 is 13 residues long. The germline V and J ends were trimmed by 5 bases and 3 bases, with 11 bases remaining between them. Germline V CDR1 and CDR2: KGHSH, LQKENI. Unique molecular identifiers were built into the TCRbeta library. TCRdb processed the PCR reads anew with MiXCR; each CDR3 protein has one entry. The table has around 200,000 distinct CDR3 sequences, around 6.8% seen once; the top ten hold roughly 3%. The chain joins TRBV18 to TRBJ2-7, with D possibly being TRBD2 (6 bases). Here the sequenced sample was PBMCs from the stem cell graft donor, taken from the stem cell graft. The sequence was obtained from a human donor who donated a stem cell graft to a child with Wiskott-Aldrich syndrome. The CDR3 DNA follows: TGTGCCAGCTCAGATCCAGCGGGCTACGAGCAGTACTTC. Amino acid sequence: CASSDPAGYEQYF.